The clone carrying this T cell receptor beta chain was seen only a few times. All of the donors resided in Nashville, Tennessee, and each was a Caucasian adult. The data originate from a study of shared clonotypes between healthy human individuals. Germline V gene sequence: CDR1 SGHRS, CDR2 YFSETQ. The CDR3 loop spans 15 amino acids. V lost 4 bases and J 5 bases, leaving 18 bases between the germline ends. Study processing details: ImmunoSEQ supplied junction-only sequences lacking quality scores, so filtering was different. The repertoire was sequenced with immunoSEQ multiplex PCR; TCRdb's copy has only in-frame clones and lacks some. V and J calls plus clone size are reproduced from that table; the DNA served to infer D and trimming. The table shows about half a million clones, with less than 80% occurring only once.

This receptor was identified in a woman in her thirties or forties in good health. Some clones in this sample may be carry-over from other donors' samples. This rearrangement joins TRBV5-1 to TRBJ1-1; TRBD1 is a possible D gene (5 bases). Sequenced sample: PBMCs. The CDR3 nucleotides are TGCGCCAGCAGCCAAGGGGATTCGAAGCGGACTGAAGCTTTCTTT. Amino acid sequence: CASSQGDSKRTEAFF.